This T cell receptor (beta chain) comes out of a study of blood T cell repertoires in COVID-19. Study-level background: The origin of the acute and convalescent COVID-19 samples was the United States, Italy and Spain. The cDNA or gDNA used as material had been derived from T cells, B-cell-depleted T cells, or PBMCs.

Trimming left V 0 bases short and J 9 bases short, with 12 bases between. Germline assignment: CDR1 GTSNPN and CDR2 SVGIG (reference sequence). The CDR3 spans 13 residues. Authors' analysis steps: Researchers report that nucleated cell counts were estimated from reference gene primer amplification. TCRdb keeps only in-frame clones here, not all; method: immunoSEQ multiplex PCR. V and J calls and clone size follow that table, whereas D and trimming were derived from the DNA. The sample includes about 55,000 clones, roughly 85% seen only once; the top ten take approximately 15%. The sequenced material came from peripheral blood. The clonotype originates from a human donor in a cohort sampled during active COVID-19. The rearrangement joins TRBV30 to TRBJ1-5, with D possibly matching TRBD1 (5 bases). CDR3 loop: CAWSVGAWGPQHF. The CDR3, as DNA: TGTGCCTGGAGTGTAGGGGCTTGGGGGCCCCAGCATTTT.